Given below is one T cell receptor beta chain in context. The sample originates from a study of naive and memory T cell subsets. An equimolar mix of two oligonucleotides served as the beta constant-region primer for TRBC1 and TRBC2. One entry per CDR3 protein results from TCRdb running MiXCR on the UMI-ligation and nested PCR reads. The sample lists 81,000 or so distinct CDR3 sequences, 6% to 7.5% occurring once. The junction had 10 bases not matched to a gene; V was cut back by 2 bases and J by 10 bases. CDR3 length: 16 amino acids. CDR1 SGHNT and CDR2 YYREEE come from the germline V gene (reference sequence).

This chain links TRBV5-4 with TRBJ2-5; 14 bases agree with TRBD2. The sample taken for sequencing was central memory CD4+ T cells from blood. This TCR derives from a human donor in good health. CDR3 amino acids: CASSFLTSGGANVQYF. In DNA, the CDR3 is TGTGCCAGCAGCTTCTTGACTAGCGGGGGGGCGAACGTCCAGTACTTC.